This TCR beta chain was recovered during a study of cytomegalovirus exposure and HLA in healthy donors. Overall study results and limits: Rare TCR sequences predominated, though certain public TCRs were found in many donors.

Looked up from germline, CDR1 is SNHLY and CDR2 is FYNNEI. Trimming took 0 bases from V and 5 from J, leaving 13 bases between them. The CDR3 spans 15 residues. On this clone: The antigen is unknown.

It was with 60 Vbeta and 13 Jbeta primers that the PCR ran. Generated by immunoSEQ multiplex PCR, the TCRdb table keeps only in-frame clones and is missing some. This table has fewer than 100,000 clones, 60% to 80% appearing once. The V and J genes are TRBV2 and TRBJ1-1; D possibly corresponds to TRBD1 (6 bases). Input material: PBMCs. This sequence originates from a female donor in good health and CMV-seronegative. The CDR3 DNA sequence: TGTGCCAGCAGTGAAGCGACAGGAATGGAAACTGAAGCTTTCTTT. It specifies CASSEATGMETEAFF.